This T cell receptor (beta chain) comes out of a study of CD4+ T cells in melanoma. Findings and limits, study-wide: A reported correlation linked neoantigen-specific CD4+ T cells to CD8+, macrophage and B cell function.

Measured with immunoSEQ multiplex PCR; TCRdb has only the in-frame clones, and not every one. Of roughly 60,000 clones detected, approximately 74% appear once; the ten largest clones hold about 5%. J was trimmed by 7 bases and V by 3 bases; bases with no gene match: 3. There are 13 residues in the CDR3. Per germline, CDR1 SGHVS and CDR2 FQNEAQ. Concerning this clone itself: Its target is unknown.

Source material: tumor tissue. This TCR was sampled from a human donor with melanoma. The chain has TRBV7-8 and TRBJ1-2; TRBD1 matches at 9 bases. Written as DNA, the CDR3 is TGTGCCAGCAGCTTCAGGACAGGGGCTGGCTACACCTTC. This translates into CASSFRTGAGYTF.